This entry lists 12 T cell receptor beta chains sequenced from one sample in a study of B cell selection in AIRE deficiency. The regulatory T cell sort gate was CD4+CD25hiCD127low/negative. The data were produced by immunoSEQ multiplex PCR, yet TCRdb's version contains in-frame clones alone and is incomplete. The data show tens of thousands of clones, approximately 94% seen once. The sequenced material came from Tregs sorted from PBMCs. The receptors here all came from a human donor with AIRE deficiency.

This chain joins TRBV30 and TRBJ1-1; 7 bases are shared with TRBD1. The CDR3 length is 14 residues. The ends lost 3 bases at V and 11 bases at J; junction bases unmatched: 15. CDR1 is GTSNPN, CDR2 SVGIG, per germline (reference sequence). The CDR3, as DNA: TGTGCCTGGAGACCGACCGTGGTCAGGGGGTCGGCTTTCTTT. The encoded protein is CAWRPTVVRGSAFF.

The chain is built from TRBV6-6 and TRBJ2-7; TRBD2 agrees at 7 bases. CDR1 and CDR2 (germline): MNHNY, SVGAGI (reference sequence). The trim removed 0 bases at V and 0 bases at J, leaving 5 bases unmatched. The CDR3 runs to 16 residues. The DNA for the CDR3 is TGTGCCAGCAGTTACTCGTTAGGACTAGGCTCCTACGAGCAGTACTTC. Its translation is CASSYSLGLGSYEQYF.

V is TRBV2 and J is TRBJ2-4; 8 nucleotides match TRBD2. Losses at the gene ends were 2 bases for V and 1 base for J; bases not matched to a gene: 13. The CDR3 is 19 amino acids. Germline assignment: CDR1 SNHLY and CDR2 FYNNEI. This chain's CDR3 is CASSERAGGGSWAKNIQYF. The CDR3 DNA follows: TGTGCCAGCAGTGAACGGGCGGGAGGAGGGAGCTGGGCCAAAAACATTCAGTACTTC.

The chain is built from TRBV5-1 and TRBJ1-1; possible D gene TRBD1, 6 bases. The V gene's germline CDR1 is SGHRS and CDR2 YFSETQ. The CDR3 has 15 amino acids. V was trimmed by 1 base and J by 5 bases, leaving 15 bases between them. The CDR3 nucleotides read TGCGCCAGCAGCTTGACCGGGACACAAGGGACTGAAGCTTTCTTT. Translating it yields CASSLTGTQGTEAFF.

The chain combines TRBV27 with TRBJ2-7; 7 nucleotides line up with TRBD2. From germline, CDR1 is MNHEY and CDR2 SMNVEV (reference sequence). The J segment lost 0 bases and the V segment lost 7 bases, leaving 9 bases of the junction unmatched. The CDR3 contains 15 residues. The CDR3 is CASTSARGISYEQYF. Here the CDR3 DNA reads TGTGCCAGCACCTCGGCGCGGGGGATCTCCTACGAGCAGTACTTC.

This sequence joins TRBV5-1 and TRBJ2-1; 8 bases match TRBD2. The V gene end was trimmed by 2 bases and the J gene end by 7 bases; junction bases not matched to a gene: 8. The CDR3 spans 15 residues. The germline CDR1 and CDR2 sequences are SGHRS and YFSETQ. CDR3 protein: CASSFTSGWGNEQFF. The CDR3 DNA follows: TGCGCCAGCAGCTTTACTAGCGGTTGGGGGAATGAGCAGTTCTTC.

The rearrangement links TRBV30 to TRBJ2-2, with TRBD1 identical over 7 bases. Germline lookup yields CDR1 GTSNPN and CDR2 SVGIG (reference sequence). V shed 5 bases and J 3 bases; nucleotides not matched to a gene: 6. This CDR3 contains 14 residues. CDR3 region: CAWHRDSDTGELFF. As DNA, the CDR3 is TGTGCCTGGCACCGGGACAGCGACACCGGGGAGCTGTTTTTT.

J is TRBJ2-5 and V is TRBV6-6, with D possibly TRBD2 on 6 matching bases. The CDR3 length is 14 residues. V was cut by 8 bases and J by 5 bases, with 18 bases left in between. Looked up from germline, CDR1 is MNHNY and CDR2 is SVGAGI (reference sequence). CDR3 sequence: CASGRRLDLETQYF. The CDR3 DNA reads TGTGCCAGCGGGAGGAGACTAGACTTGGAGACCCAGTACTTC.

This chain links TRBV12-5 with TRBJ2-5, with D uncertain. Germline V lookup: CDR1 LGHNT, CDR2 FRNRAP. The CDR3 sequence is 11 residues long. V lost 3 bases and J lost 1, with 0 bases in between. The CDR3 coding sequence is TGTGCTAGTGGTTTCCAAGAGACCCAGTACTTC. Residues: CASGFQETQYF.

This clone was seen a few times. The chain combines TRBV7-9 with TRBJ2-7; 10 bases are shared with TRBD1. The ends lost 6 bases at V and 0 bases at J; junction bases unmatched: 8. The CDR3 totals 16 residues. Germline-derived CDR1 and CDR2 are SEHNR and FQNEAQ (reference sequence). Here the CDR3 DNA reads TGTGCCAGCAGGAGCCTCGGGACAGGGGTCTCCTACGAGCAGTACTTC. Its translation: CASRSLGTGVSYEQYF.

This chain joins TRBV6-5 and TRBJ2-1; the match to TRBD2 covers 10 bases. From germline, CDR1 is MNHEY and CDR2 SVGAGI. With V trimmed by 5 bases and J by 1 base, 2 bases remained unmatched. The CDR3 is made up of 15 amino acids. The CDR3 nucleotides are TGTGCCAGCAGTCAGACTAGCGGGTCCTACAATGAGCAGTTCTTC. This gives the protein CASSQTSGSYNEQFF.

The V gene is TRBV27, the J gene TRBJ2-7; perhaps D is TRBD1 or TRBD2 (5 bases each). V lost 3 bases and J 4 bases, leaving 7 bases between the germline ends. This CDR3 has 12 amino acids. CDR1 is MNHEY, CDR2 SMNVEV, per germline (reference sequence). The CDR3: CASSFGAYEQYF. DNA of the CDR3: TGTGCCAGCAGTTTCGGGGCGTACGAGCAGTACTTC.